These 22 T cell receptor beta chains originate from one sample sequenced in a study of blood T cell repertoires in COVID-19. The method was immunoSEQ multiplex PCR; TCRdb's version includes in-frame clones alone and lacks a portion of them. The sample holds some 350,000 clones, roughly 84% seen once. The sample was PBMCs or T cells enriched from blood (not recorded which). The receptors shown here come from a woman in her twenties or thirties who had recovered from COVID-19.

The chain has TRBV6-5 and TRBJ2-1; TRBD2 matches at 8 bases. Germline CDR1 is MNHEY and CDR2 is SVGAGI. V dropped 5 bases and J dropped 5; count of bases not matched to a gene: 11. The CDR3 runs to 16 residues. This CDR3 reads CASSHWGAGDNNEQFF. The CDR3 bases are TGTGCCAGCAGTCACTGGGGAGCGGGGGACAACAATGAGCAGTTCTTC.

This chain uses TRBV30 with TRBJ2-7, with 7 bases that match TRBD2. V was pared by 3 bases and J by 2 bases, with 7 bases of the junction left unmatched. This CDR3 comprises 14 residues. Germline CDR1 GTSNPN, CDR2 SVGIG (reference sequence). CDR3 amino acids: CAWRDLAGTYEQYF. CDR3 nucleotide sequence: TGTGCCTGGAGAGATTTAGCGGGCACCTACGAGCAGTACTTC.

CDR3 in DNA: TGTGCCAGCAGTGTTCAGGGGATAGGGAATGAGCAGTTCTTC. Encoded protein: CASSVQGIGNEQFF. V usage is TRBV2 and J usage is TRBJ2-1, with D maybe TRBD1 (6 bases). Germline CDR1 reads SNHLY; CDR2 reads FYNNEI. The ends were cut back, 4 bases at V and 7 bases at J, with 14 bases in the middle. This CDR3 region has 14 residues.

The chain has TRBV5-1 and TRBJ2-3; D is uncertain. Trimming took 0 bases from V and 1 from J, leaving 12 bases between them. The CDR3 is made up of 16 amino acids. In germline, CDR1 is SGHRS, CDR2 YFSETQ. The DNA for the CDR3 is TGCGCCAGCAGCTTGGGAGTAGCATCTCGCACAGATACGCAGTATTTT. It translates to CASSLGVASRTDTQYF.

In regard to this clone: This specimen includes other DNA sequences encoding the same CDR3. CDR3 residues: CASSPAGGPSYEQYF. The CDR3 bases are TGTGCCAGCTCACCCGCGGGAGGGCCGTCCTACGAGCAGTACTTC. The rearrangement joins TRBV18 to TRBJ2-7, with 9 positions matching TRBD2. The CDR3 extends over 15 amino acids. Germline V gene sequence: CDR1 KGHSH, CDR2 LQKENI. V was clipped by 3 bases and J by 1 base; unmatched bases: 4.

The V call is TRBV10-3, the J call TRBJ2-7, with 7 bases lining up with TRBD2. This CDR3 region has 16 residues. Germline CDR1 and CDR2: ENHRY and SYGVKD. Unmatched junction bases numbered 15, after V lost 4 bases and J lost 6 bases. The CDR3 sequence is CAISGALAGEGSEQYF. The CDR3 DNA reads TGTGCCATCAGTGGAGCCCTGGCGGGGGAGGGTAGCGAGCAGTACTTC.

The chain carries TRBV28 and TRBJ2-1; 10 nucleotides agree with TRBD1. The CDR3 spans 18 residues. From germline, CDR1 is MDHEN and CDR2 SYDVKM. The trim removed 7 bases at V and 1 base at J, leaving 13 bases unmatched. CDR3 loop: CASTRDRGHFQSYNEQFF. Written as DNA, the CDR3 is TGTGCCAGCACCCGCGACAGGGGGCACTTTCAATCCTACAATGAGCAGTTCTTC.

The rearrangement uses TRBV11-3 and TRBJ2-1; 9 bases map to TRBD2. Germline CDR1 SGHNT, CDR2 YENEEA. The J segment lost 8 bases and the V segment lost 2 bases, leaving 16 bases of the junction unmatched. The CDR3 consists of 18 residues. The DNA for the CDR3 is TGTGCCAGCAGCTTAAGGCCCCGTGAGGCGGGAGGGCTGGATGAGCAGTTCTTC. As protein: CASSLRPREAGGLDEQFF.

The genes are TRBV19 and TRBJ2-5, with D possibly being TRBD1 (5 bases). The V gene lost 3 bases and the J gene lost 5 bases, with 10 bases spanning the gap. This CDR3 contains 13 residues. The germline gives CDR1 LNHDA, CDR2 SQIVND (reference sequence). The DNA for the CDR3 is TGTGCCAGTAGTATTTGGACAAGGGAGACCCAGTACTTC. Its translation is CASSIWTRETQYF.

This chain joins TRBV19 and TRBJ1-1, with 9 nucleotides matching TRBD1. The CDR3 spans 13 residues. In germline, CDR1 is LNHDA, CDR2 SQIVND (reference sequence). The V gene end was trimmed by 6 bases and the J gene end by 10 bases; junction bases not matched to a gene: 9. The DNA for the CDR3 is TGTGCCAGTAGCCCTCCCCAACAGGGGGCAGCTTTCTTT. Amino acid sequence: CASSPPQQGAAFF.

Regarding this clone: The junction does not match germline at one end; this may be a read error. The chain recombines TRBV7-2 with TRBJ2-7; 9 nucleotides agree with TRBD1. The CDR3 is 15 residues long. CDR1 and CDR2 (germline): SGHTA, FQGNSA. The CDR3 DNA reads as TGTGCCAGCAGCCACCAGACAGGGGGATCCTTCGAGCAGTACTTC. Translated, it gives CASSHQTGGSFEQYF.

Here the CDR3 DNA reads TGTGCCACCAGTGCCCCCCGGGAGACAACCTACGAGCAGTACTTC. Translation: CATSAPRETTYEQYF. The rearrangement joins TRBV24-1 to TRBJ2-7; tentatively, D is TRBD2 (6 bases). The germline gives CDR1 KGHDR, CDR2 SFDVKD. Trimming pared 5 bases from V and 2 bases from J, leaving 15 bases between. The CDR3 sequence is 15 residues long.

V gene TRBV2 combines with J gene TRBJ1-4; 7 bases line up with TRBD1. Per germline, CDR1 SNHLY and CDR2 FYNNEI. The CDR3 length is 15 residues. The junction had 3 bases not matched to a gene; V was cut back by 3 bases and J by 2 bases. CDR3 sequence: CASSETGTTNEKLFF. The DNA for the CDR3 is TGTGCCAGCAGTGAGACAGGGACTACTAATGAAAAACTGTTTTTT.

DNA for the CDR3: TGCAGCGTTGAACCAGGGAAGAATGAGCAGTTCTTC. Amino acids: CSVEPGKNEQFF. The rearrangement uses TRBV29-1 and TRBJ2-1, with a possible D match to TRBD1 (5 bases). CDR1 and CDR2 from the germline V gene are SQVTM and ANQGSEA. V was trimmed by 2 bases and J by 7 bases, leaving 9 bases between them. The CDR3 length is 12 residues.

The rearrangement uses TRBV7-6 and TRBJ1-1, with 7 bases aligning to TRBD1. V lost 3 bases, J lost 10 bases, and 5 bases stayed unmatched. This CDR3 has 12 amino acids. CDR1 and CDR2 from the germline V gene are SGHVS and FNYEAQ. The CDR3 reads CASSFETGRAFF. The CDR3, as DNA: TGTGCCAGCAGCTTCGAGACAGGGAGAGCTTTCTTT.

The chain recombines TRBV28 with TRBJ2-5; 7 positions match TRBD2. V lost 5 bases to trimming and J lost 3 bases; unmatched junction nucleotides: 6. The CDR3 totals 14 residues. Germline V gene sequence: CDR1 MDHEN, CDR2 SYDVKM. The CDR3 sequence is CASSRAGFKETQYF. The CDR3 coding sequence is TGTGCCAGCAGTCGAGCGGGATTTAAAGAGACCCAGTACTTC.

The V and J genes are TRBV3-1 (or the pseudogene TRBV3-2) and TRBJ2-7; the match to TRBD2 covers 8 bases. The V and J ends lost 4 bases and 2 bases, in that order; junction bases with no gene match: 13. This CDR3 region has 17 residues. Germline CDR1 and CDR2: LGHDT and YNNKEL (reference sequence). CDR3 region: CASSPGHLAGRTYEQYF. CDR3 DNA sequence: TGTGCCAGCAGCCCGGGCCATTTAGCGGGGCGAACCTACGAGCAGTACTTC.

This chain joins TRBV3-1 (or the pseudogene TRBV3-2) and TRBJ2-7; possible D gene TRBD2, 6 bases. The V end lost 0 bases, the J end lost 0 bases, and 9 bases lay between the germline ends. The CDR3 totals 15 residues. Per the germline V gene, CDR1 is LGHDT and CDR2 is YNNKEL (reference sequence). The CDR3: CASSQDSSVSYEQYF. CDR3 nucleotide sequence: TGTGCCAGCAGCCAAGATTCTAGCGTCTCCTACGAGCAGTACTTC.

About this clone itself: The sample holds other DNA sequences that translate to the same CDR3. The chain links TRBV5-1 to TRBJ1-2; the match to TRBD1 covers 8 bases. The CDR3 length is 14 residues. The germline V gene has CDR1 SGHRS and CDR2 YFSETQ. Losses at the gene ends were 0 bases for V and 6 bases for J; bases not matched to a gene: 4. For the CDR3, the DNA is TGCGCCAGCAGCTTGGTAGCAGGGGGCGATGGCTACACCTTC. As protein: CASSLVAGGDGYTF.

This clone was observed a single time. The junction departs from germline at one end; a sequencing error may be responsible. V usage is TRBV2 and J usage is TRBJ1-5, with TRBD1 as a possible D gene (6 bases). This CDR3 is 13 amino acids long. Germline loops: CDR1 SNHLY, CDR2 FYNNEI. The chain's CDR3 is CASTEQGVQPQHF. The CDR3 DNA is TGTGCCAGCACTGAACAGGGTGTACAGCCCCAGCATTTT. The full variable domain, completed using reference TRBV2 and TRBJ1-5, is EPEVTQTPSHQVTQMGQEVILRCVPISNHLYFYWYRQILGQKVEFLVSFYNNEISEKSEIFDDQFSVERPDGSNFTLKIRSTKLEDSAMYFCASTEQGVQPQHFGDGTRLSIL.

A remark on this clone: A junction end diverges from the germline sequence, so it may reflect a read error. The chain links TRBV3-1 (or the pseudogene TRBV3-2) to TRBJ2-7, with a possible D match to TRBD2 (5 bases). The V gene's germline CDR1 is LGHDT and CDR2 YNNKEL (reference sequence). There are 14 residues in the CDR3. CDR3 amino acids: CASSPRLASSEQYF. The CDR3 DNA is TGTGCCAGCAGCCCCCGGCTAGCCTCCTCCGAGCAGTACTTC.

In DNA, the CDR3 is TGTGCCAGCAGTGAAGTGGACTTGAACACTGAAGCTTTCTTT. Translation: CASSEVDLNTEAFF. The rearrangement uses TRBV2 and TRBJ1-1, with unresolved D. The ends were cut back, 1 base at V and 0 bases at J, with 6 bases in the middle. This CDR3 has 14 amino acids. CDR1 SNHLY and CDR2 FYNNEI come from the germline V gene.